Given below is one T cell receptor (beta chain) in context. This sample is part of a study of blood T cell repertoires in COVID-19. With 7 bases removed from V and 5 bases from J, the gap between germline ends came to 8 bases. The germline V gene encodes CDR1 SNHLY and CDR2 FYNNEI. This CDR3 has 12 residues. Profiled with immunoSEQ multiplex PCR; TCRdb holds only in-frame clones, not every one. This sample yields some 370,000 clones, of which 70% to 90% are seen a single time; 8.5% to 12% belongs to the top ten. The clonotype originates from a woman in her twenties or thirties with COVID-19, enrolled during active disease. The sequenced sample was peripheral blood. V usage is TRBV2 and J usage is TRBJ1-4; D is possibly TRBD1 (5 bases). The CDR3 DNA is TGTGCCAGCACCCGGACAAATGAAAAACTGTTTTTT. It specifies CASTRTNEKLFF. Based on the CDR3 plus reference TRBV2 and TRBJ1-4, the full variable domain is EPEVTQTPSHQVTQMGQEVILRCVPISNHLYFYWYRQILGQKVEFLVSFYNNEISEKSEIFDDQFSVERPDGSNFTLKIRSTKLEDSAMYFCASTRTNEKLFFGSGTQLSVL.